The clone carrying this T cell receptor (beta chain) has just a few counts. CDR1 is DFQATT, CDR2 SNEGSKA, per germline (reference sequence). Trimming left V 3 bases short and J 2 bases short, with 14 bases between. This CDR3 has 15 residues. TCRdb used MiXCR to reprocess the 5' RACE reads, holding one entry per CDR3 protein. The sample carries hundreds of thousands of distinct CDR3 sequences, over 8.5% recorded once. The record originates from a study of identical twins. This sample was shared with a second study, whose subject was yellow fever vaccine responses in identical twins.

The sequencing sample was made of PBMCs. The chain uses TRBV20-1 and TRBJ2-1; D could derive from TRBD1 or TRBD2 (6 bases each). The receptor was isolated from a woman aged 18-29 years in good health. CDR3 in DNA: TGCAGTGCTAGTACGAGAAGGGGGGCCTACAATGAGCAGTTCTTC. This sequence encodes CSASTRRGAYNEQFF.